The following is a T cell receptor beta chain sequence with its context. The antigen it recognizes is unknown. Base quality data are lacking; no much larger clone is found one base away. Taken from cysteine to phenylalanine, the CDR3 has 15 residues. Left in the record is the CDR3 DNA by itself, 45 bases read in frame from the first base. In the germline V gene, CDR1 corresponds to SGHTA and CDR2 to FQGNSA. Deletion took 5 bases off V and 0 bases off J, with a span of 13 bases between the germline ends. In total, 630 or so healthy bone marrow donors made up the cohort. All cohort members were sampled while nominally healthy, although unrecorded immune exposures were likely present. The donor was CMV seronegative and was included in the group of around 320 seronegative cohort members. Each donor provided a peripheral blood sample, and peripheral blood mononuclear cells were used for TCR beta sequencing. The Qiagen DNeasy Blood Extraction Kit was used to extract genomic DNA from the blood cell samples.

This entry belongs to a study of cytomegalovirus exposure and HLA in healthy donors (dated by TCRdb to 2016 to 2017). General notes on the study: An earlier analysis of 587 of the donors reported about 300 Gb of sequence data and around 100 million unique TCR beta sequences obtained from roughly 170 million T cells. To predict cytomegalovirus infection status, the study combined high-throughput TCR immunosequencing, statistical association of individual TCRs with disease status, and machine learning. Alongside the repertoire data, information on donor age, sex, ethnicity and CMV serostatus was compiled. In the later analysis, no new phenotypic data were used to find candidate immune exposures; instead, reliance was placed on TCR beta sequences and their occurrence across donors. A later genetic analysis used genome-wide SNP genotypes for about 55% of the 666 donors, treating that subset as a discovery cohort. The study profiled the T cell repertoires of around 700 subjects by immunosequencing and related them to cytomegalovirus serostatus. Every discovery cohort repertoire had been produced on one sequencing platform. The number of donors typed differed by locus, with 629-630 for A, B, C, DRB1 and DQB1, around 560 for DQA1, approximately 580 for DPA1, and some 470 for DPB1. In a later analysis, previously published TCR beta repertoires from 500 to 750 donors were re-analyzed and high-resolution HLA genotyping was added so that TCR occurrence patterns could be studied. The study aimed to test whether cataloging public T cell receptors could reveal signatures of past pathogen exposure. Because of strong linkage in the cohort, roughly 5 DR-DQ haplotypes were treated as single units for association and clustering. An earlier analysis of nearly 600 of the donors applied high-throughput TCR beta sequencing to assess whether each TCR beta V gene segment acted as functional or pseudogenic. The genetic ancestry cluster associated with self-reported Caucasian donors included approximately 85% of the 398 genotyped donors. Across some 400 genotyped donors of the cohort, an average of roughly 230,000 unique TCR beta nucleotide sequences per donor were sequenced, and around 19% of those sequences were non-productive. An early release covering about 600 HLA-typed donors comprised about 300 gigabases of sequencing data and some 79 million unique TCR sequences. In addition to the first cohort of 500 to 850 subjects, a separate validation cohort of approximately 120 different subjects was used. HLA typing covered class I and class II loci at four-digit resolution. What the authors observed across the whole study: The earlier analysis of around 600 of the donors excluded approximately 17 rarely observed V segments, including chromosome 9 orphons, because counts were too low. Three of the identified cytomegalovirus-associated TCR beta chains were confirmed in vitro to be specific for cytomegalovirus antigens. In this cohort, only TCR beta chains were sequenced, and detectable features were limited by the absence of alpha or paired-chain data. Linkage disequilibrium might explain the correlated functional status among segregating V segments, but an unknown experimental factor could not be excluded. In a later analysis, some 18,000 TCR beta sequences were associated with specific HLA alleles at a false discovery rate of 0.05. The presence/absence analyses assumed that sequencing depth was roughly uniform across donors, and that assumption may not be true. According to a later genetic analysis, donors in an Asian-associated ancestry cluster had fewer N-insertions in productive TCRs than the roughly 700-donor mean. The study gave a list of 150 to 200 TCR beta chains associated with cytomegalovirus. Some IMGT-functional V segments, including TRBV6-2 and TRBV6-3, could not be distinguished by the 87-base-pair reads and were therefore excluded. According to the authors, the approach could potentially be generalized to other disease states and immunological phenotypes. According to a later analysis, parvovirus B19, influenza, CMV and Epstein-Barr virus appeared linked to several top co-occurrence clusters. HLA typing was unavailable for some donors at each locus, so association tests used only the typed subset. The classifier was reported to diagnose cytomegalovirus status with high specificity and sensitivity in both the original and validation cohorts. A cluster of highly shared sequence variants was judged likely to represent a technical artifact of the sequencing pipeline. When HLA alleles, especially DR and DQ, strongly co-occurred, TCR associations were difficult to assign to individual alleles. In a later analysis, the rate of TCR association differed among HLA loci, with DRB1 alleles having the most associated TCRs and HLA-C alleles having the fewest. Compared with equally common non-associated chains, HLA-associated TCR beta chains in a later analysis were more clonally expanded and had lower generation probabilities. Most TCR sequences were seen in very few donors, while some public TCRs were found in many individuals. V-gene and J-gene trimming of TCR beta chains was associated with a missense DCLRE1C variant in a later genetic analysis, and the association was replicated in an independent cohort. Most CMV-associated TCR beta chains appeared to be HLA-restricted in a later analysis, and the HLA associations seemed to be driven largely by CMV exposure. Broadly in line with IMGT annotations, most TCR beta V segments showed up in productive rearrangements about 87% or about 30% of the time in an earlier analysis of roughly 590 of the donors. The only immune exposure information available for the cohort was CMV serostatus. A further reported finding was that TCR beta sequences accurately predicted the HLA-A and HLA-B alleles for most subjects in the first cohort.

The library was generated by the immunoSEQ multiplex PCR assay. For the multiplex PCR, a mixture combining 60 forward primers for TCR Vbeta segments and 13 reverse primers for TCR Jbeta segments was used. Amplification of the CDR3 region of rearranged TCR beta genes was performed with a multiplex PCR assay on genomic DNA. On the Illumina HiSeq System, the amplified TCR beta libraries were sequenced as 87-base-pair reads. The authors processed their data as follows. A later analysis counted approximately 74 million unique TCR beta chains across the 650 to 700 repertoires, and some 11 million of these chains were shared by at least two donors. To remove PCR and sequencing errors, raw reads were error-corrected and collapsed into unique sequences using a nearest-neighbor algorithm that merged closely related sequences. Alignment of CDR3 sequences to IMGT reference sequences was used to assign V, D and J gene segments. For a sequence to be retained, a match of at least six nucleotides was required to both a V gene segment and a J gene segment. Rearrangements were classified as productive when the CDR3 lacked stop codons and remained in frame with V and J, and all other rearrangements were classified as non-productive. CDR3 was defined by IMGT convention, running from the second conserved V-encoded cysteine to the conserved J-encoded phenylalanine. Sequences without an unambiguous match to a single V gene segment were excluded from the earlier analysis of a few hundred of the donors. An earlier analysis of 587 of the donors classified V segments as functional when productive rearrangements were above 56.7% and as segregating when the standard deviation between donors was above 5%. A statistical classification framework was developed to diagnose cytomegalovirus status using the catalog of TCR beta chain sequences. V and J gene assignment, in a later analysis, came from comparing TCR nucleotide sequences with IMGT/GENE-DB human TR gene sequences. In a later analysis, CDR3 sequences and most-parsimonious VDJ recombination scenarios were assigned using the TCRdist pipeline. A later analysis defined each TCR beta chain by its CDR3 amino acid sequence plus V-gene family, and excluded reads lacking a unique V-gene family. To address suspected cross-contamination and a sequencing artifact, a later analysis removed roughly 640 highly shared, low-generation-probability nucleotide sequences. In a later analysis, a clonal expansion index for each public chain was calculated from normalized within-repertoire ranks of inferred template counts. Generation probabilities in a later analysis came from a VDJ recombination model fitted to out-of-frame rearrangements, and those results were checked against IGoR. Hypergeometric tests were used in a later analysis to score TCR-TCR, TCR-HLA and TCR-CMV co-occurrence, with a repertoire-size bias correction applied to the TCR pairs. False discovery rates were estimated in a later analysis by permuting HLA or CMV assignments 20 times. A later analysis grouped co-occurring TCRs with DBSCAN, adding TCRdist sequence similarity when clustering within HLA-allele-positive subsets. Repertoires with fewer than 30,000 or more than 120,000 public chains were left out of co-occurrence clustering, as were a handful of repertoires with anomalous nucleotide sharing. TCRdb limited this immuneACCESS table to in-frame rearrangements with V and J called. A share of clones is missing; checked studies link under half to unresolved V genes, and the rest is unexplained. From that table come the V and J calls and clone size; the DNA was used to work out D and trimming. Within this sample are around 100,000 clones, with about 66% of them counted one time only. The ten most abundant clones make up about 2.1% of the sample.

The V and J genes are TRBV7-2 and TRBJ1-1; TRBD1 is perhaps the D gene, given 6 matching bases. The sample was PBMCs. This receptor was obtained from a man aged 30-40 years in good health and CMV-seronegative. The CDR3 amino acid sequence is: CASSPRGSLNTEAFF. The sequenced DNA is TGTGCCAGCAGCCCCAGGGGAAGCTTGAACACTGAAGCTTTCTTT.